This TCR beta chain was documented in a study of blood T cells in healthy people across ages. Study-level background: T cells yielded about one barcoded beta molecule per two cells through template switching. Findings of the study overall: Comparison with aged donors showed that long-lived donors had more naive CD4+ cells and higher diversity. Diversity of TCR beta per million T cells declined in a roughly linear way with age.

As concerns this clonotype: What it recognizes is unknown.

The authors ran a second PCR of about 7 to 12 cycles using a sample-barcoded 5' primer and a J-beta primer mix. Tagging of each cDNA molecule was performed by a template-switch adaptor with 12 random nucleotides. MiXCR, applied by TCRdb to the 5' RACE reads, yields one record per CDR3 protein. The sample has 600,000 or so distinct CDR3 sequences, roughly 21% seen once. Sequences were obtained from blood. The sequence was obtained from a man between 65 and 85 years old in good health.

The chain's CDR3 is CASSPQEGGYTF. CDR3 nucleotide sequence: TGTGCCAGCAGTCCCCAGGAGGGGGGCTACACCTTC. The V and J genes are TRBV28 and TRBJ1-2; maybe TRBD1 (5 bases). The CDR3 is made up of 12 amino acids. Germline loops: CDR1 MDHEN, CDR2 SYDVKM. The V gene lost 5 bases and the J gene lost 8 bases, with 12 bases spanning the gap.